The table lists the clone carrying this TCR beta chain with a count of one. CDR1 LNHNV and CDR2 YYDKDF come from the germline V gene (reference sequence). V lost 1 base and J 4 bases, leaving 7 bases between the germline ends. The CDR3 sequence is 13 residues long. The data originate from a study of T cell changes during pregnancy in multiple sclerosis. Using immunoSEQ multiplex PCR, the repertoire was profiled, and TCRdb retains in-frame clones only, with some absent. The sample includes approximately 64,000 clones, about 90% seen only once; the top ten take around 2.1%. The chain employs TRBV15 and TRBJ1-2; weak D call: TRBD1 (6 bases). The receptor was derived from a female donor in good health, enrolled as a control in a pregnancy study. Sample: peripheral blood, taken in the second trimester of pregnancy. CDR3 in DNA: TGTGCCACCAGCAGAGTACAGGGCTATGGCTACACCTTC. This codes for CATSRVQGYGYTF.